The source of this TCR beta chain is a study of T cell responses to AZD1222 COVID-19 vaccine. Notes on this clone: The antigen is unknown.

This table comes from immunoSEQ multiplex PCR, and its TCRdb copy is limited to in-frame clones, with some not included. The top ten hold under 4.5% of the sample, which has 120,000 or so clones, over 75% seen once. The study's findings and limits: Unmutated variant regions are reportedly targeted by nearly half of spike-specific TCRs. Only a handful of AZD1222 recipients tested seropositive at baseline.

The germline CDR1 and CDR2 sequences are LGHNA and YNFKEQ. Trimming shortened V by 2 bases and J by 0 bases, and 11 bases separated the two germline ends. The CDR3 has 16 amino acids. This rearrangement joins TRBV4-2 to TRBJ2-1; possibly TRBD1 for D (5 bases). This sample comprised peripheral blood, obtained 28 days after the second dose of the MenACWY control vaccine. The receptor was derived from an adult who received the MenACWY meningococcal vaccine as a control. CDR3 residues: CASSQKYRSSYNEQFF. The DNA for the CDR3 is TGTGCCAGCAGCCAAAAGTACAGGAGCTCCTACAATGAGCAGTTCTTC.